What follows are 6 T cell receptor beta chains derived from one specimen sequenced in a study of shared clonotypes between healthy human individuals. The method was immunoSEQ multiplex PCR; TCRdb's version includes in-frame clones alone and lacks a portion of them. The table records approximately 640,000 clones, 72% of them present only once. Specimen: memory CD4+ T cells sorted from blood. This sample's subset: CD45RA-negative fraction. These TCRs come from a woman between 25 and 40 years old in good health.

The chain combines TRBV6-6 with TRBJ1-3; D is unresolved. The V end was cut by 0 bases, the J end by 0 bases, with 6 bases between. Germline CDR1 is MNHNY and CDR2 is SVGAGI (reference sequence). This CDR3 contains 15 residues. CDR3 in DNA: TGTGCCAGCAGTTACTCGGGTAGCTCTGGAAACACCATATATTTT. It specifies CASSYSGSSGNTIYF.

The chain's CDR3 is CASNETQYF. DNA of the CDR3: TGTGCCAGCAATGAGACCCAGTACTTC. V usage is TRBV4-2 and J usage is TRBJ2-5; no reliable D call. Germline lookup yields CDR1 LGHNA and CDR2 YNFKEQ. V lost 7 bases, J lost 5 bases, and 2 bases lay in between. The CDR3 consists of 9 residues.

This clone was recorded only once. This chain links TRBV5-1 with TRBJ2-1; D remains ambiguous. This CDR3 comprises 15 residues. Between the trimmed V and J ends, which lost 0 bases and 4 bases, there was a span of 11 bases. The germline V gene encodes CDR1 SGHRS and CDR2 YFSETQ. The CDR3 region is CASSLGVGQYNEQFF. The CDR3 nucleotides read TGCGCCAGCAGCTTGGGGGTTGGTCAGTACAATGAGCAGTTCTTC.

This clone was observed at least ten times. The rearrangement joins TRBV2 to TRBJ2-1, with 11 bases lining up with TRBD1. Germline V gives CDR1 SNHLY, CDR2 FYNNEI. The CDR3 runs 15 residues. Losses at the gene ends were 9 bases for V and 4 bases for J; bases not matched to a gene: 8. CDR3 DNA sequence: TGTGCCAGTACGAGGACAGGGGGCGAGTACAATGAGCAGTTCTTC. Its translation: CASTRTGGEYNEQFF.

The rearrangement joins TRBV29-1 to TRBJ2-7; TRBD2 agrees at 10 bases. The V segment lost 4 bases and the J segment 6 bases; nucleotides outside the gene matches: 6. Looked up from germline, CDR1 is SQVTM and CDR2 is ANQGSEA. The CDR3 runs 13 residues. CDR3 protein: CSVAPAGGFEQYF. Written as DNA, the CDR3 is TGCAGCGTTGCCCCAGCGGGAGGGTTCGAGCAGTACTTC.

The chain is built from TRBV27 and TRBJ1-5; D may be TRBD1 (5 bases). The CDR3 contains 14 residues. The ends were cut back, 6 bases at V and 5 bases at J, with 14 bases in the middle. Germline V gene data show CDR1 as MNHEY and CDR2 as SMNVEV (reference sequence). The CDR3 DNA is TGTGCCAGCAGCCGGGACGGTCGGGATCAGCCCCAGCATTTT. Translated, it gives CASSRDGRDQPQHF.